The 21 T cell receptor beta chains listed next were all sequenced from one sample in a study of T cell changes during pregnancy in multiple sclerosis (dated by TCRdb to the late 2010s). The method behind the library was the immunoSEQ multiplex PCR assay. Not all clones reach the TCRdb copy of this immuneACCESS table, which keeps in-frame sequences only. Checked studies attribute under half of the gap to unresolved V genes and leave the rest unexplained. This sample gives around 79,000 clones in total; 75% to 95% of them show up just once. Approximately 0.47% of the sample comes from the top ten. Source: CD4+ T cells from peripheral blood mononuclear cells, taken in the second trimester of pregnancy. The receptors originated from a female donor with multiple sclerosis, enrolled in a pregnancy study.

J is TRBJ1-2 and V is TRBV7-9; 10 nucleotides match TRBD1. The CDR3 extends over 16 amino acids. The trim removed 5 bases at V and 3 bases at J, leaving 9 bases unmatched. In germline, CDR1 is SEHNR, CDR2 FQNEAQ (reference sequence). Here the CDR3 DNA reads TGTGCCAGCAGCCGGGAACCCGGACAGGGGGACTATGGCTACACCTTC. Translated: CASSREPGQGDYGYTF.

The J gene is TRBJ1-1, the V gene TRBV4-2; possibly TRBD1 for D (6 bases). V gave up 0 bases and J gave up 1 base, with 9 bases separating them. Germline V CDR1 and CDR2: LGHNA, YNFKEQ. This CDR3 region has 15 residues. This chain's CDR3 is CASSQEIRGNTEAFF. CDR3 nucleotide sequence: TGTGCCAGCAGCCAAGAAATCAGGGGGAACACTGAAGCTTTCTTT.

This clone came up once. The chain recombines TRBV7-8 with TRBJ2-5; D remains unclear. Germline values: CDR1 SGHVS, CDR2 FQNEAQ. V lost 2 bases and J 5 bases, leaving 9 bases between the germline ends. This CDR3 spans 13 amino acids. In DNA, the CDR3 is TGTGCCAGCAGCTTAAACAGTCTCGAGACCCAGTACTTC. Translated: CASSLNSLETQYF.

The V call is TRBV2, the J call TRBJ1-1; no clear D gene. V lost 3 bases to trimming and J lost 4 bases, with 18 bases between them. CDR3 length equals 16 residues. From germline, CDR1 is SNHLY and CDR2 FYNNEI. Here the CDR3 DNA reads TGTGCCAGCAGTGAGGGCAGACCGGAACTGGGCACTGAAGCTTTCTTT. The encoded protein is CASSEGRPELGTEAFF.

The chain has TRBV11-2 and TRBJ1-6; no firm D call. Germline values: CDR1 SGHAT, CDR2 FQNNGV. V was shortened by 3 bases and J by 9 bases, with 12 bases between the two germline ends. This CDR3 spans 14 amino acids. CDR3 DNA sequence: TGTGCCAGCAGCTTGGAGACTGCGGGTTCACCCCTCCACTTT. The encoded protein is CASSLETAGSPLHF.

The CDR3 region is CAWSVGAGDDDGTDTQYF. As DNA, the CDR3 is TGTGCCTGGAGTGTAGGGGCGGGAGATGATGATGGCACAGATACGCAGTATTTT. The rearrangement links TRBV30 to TRBJ2-3, with 7 bases identical to TRBD2. This CDR3 is 18 amino acids long. Looked up from germline, CDR1 is GTSNPN and CDR2 is SVGIG (reference sequence). V lost 0 bases to trimming and J lost 1 base; unmatched junction nucleotides: 13.

The chain employs TRBV7-9 and TRBJ2-3, with 8 bases lining up with TRBD2. The CDR3 totals 16 residues. The ends lost 1 base at V and 2 bases at J; junction bases unmatched: 5. CDR1 and CDR2 from the germline V gene are SEHNR and FQNEAQ (reference sequence). Written as DNA, the CDR3 is TGTGCCAGCAGCTTAGTCGGGAGGGGGACCACAGATACGCAGTATTTT. Its protein is CASSLVGRGTTDTQYF.

This rearrangement joins TRBV19 to TRBJ2-3, with D possibly TRBD1 on 6 matching bases. The CDR3 totals 15 residues. Trimming stripped 6 bases from V and 2 bases from J, with 15 bases between. Germline V gene data show CDR1 as LNHDA and CDR2 as SQIVND (reference sequence). The CDR3 protein is CASRSRDRNTDTQYF. The CDR3 nucleotides are TGTGCCAGTAGGTCCAGAGACAGGAACACAGATACGCAGTATTTT.

This clone turned up a few times. This rearrangement joins TRBV28 to TRBJ2-2, with 11 bases aligning to TRBD2. The germline V gene has CDR1 MDHEN and CDR2 SYDVKM. Losses at the gene ends were 6 bases for V and 6 bases for J; bases not matched to a gene: 9. The CDR3 runs to 16 residues. The CDR3 here is CASREVAGGPAGELFF. CDR3 coding DNA: TGTGCCAGCAGAGAAGTAGCGGGAGGGCCGGCCGGGGAGCTGTTTTTT. The complete variable domain, with remaining parts taken from reference TRBV28 and TRBJ2-2, reads DVKVTQSSRYLVKRTGEKVFLECVQDMDHENMFWYRQDPGLGLRLIYFSYDVKMKEKGDIPEGYSVSREKKERFSLILESASTNQTSMYLCASREVAGGPAGELFFGEGSRLTVL.

This chain uses TRBV7-2 with TRBJ1-1; possibly TRBD1 for D (5 bases). This CDR3 is built from 16 residues. Trimming stripped 5 bases from V and 4 bases from J, with 20 bases between. Germline CDR1 SGHTA, CDR2 FQGNSA. This CDR3 is CASSSRAQGGSTEAFF. CDR3 nucleotide sequence: TGTGCCAGCAGCAGTAGGGCTCAGGGTGGAAGCACTGAAGCTTTCTTT.

The J gene is TRBJ2-5, the V gene TRBV7-3, with TRBD2 identical over 7 bases. V dropped 1 base and J dropped 2; count of bases not matched to a gene: 1. The CDR3 sequence is 14 residues long. The V gene's germline CDR1 is SGHTA and CDR2 FQGTGA. CDR3 loop: CASSLNGGQETQYF. The DNA for the CDR3 is TGTGCCAGCAGCTTAAACGGGGGGCAAGAGACCCAGTACTTC.

The rearrangement links TRBV5-1 to TRBJ2-1; D perhaps matches TRBD2 (5 bases). The V gene lost 0 bases and the J gene lost 5 bases, with 9 bases spanning the gap. CDR3 length: 14 amino acids. Germline V CDR1 and CDR2: SGHRS, YFSETQ. In DNA form, the CDR3 reads TGCGCCAGCAGCTTGGTCGGAGGCGACAATGAGCAGTTCTTC. The encoded protein is CASSLVGGDNEQFF.

V gene TRBV5-6 combines with J gene TRBJ2-1, with D perhaps TRBD2 (6 bases). V lost 4 bases, J lost 7 bases, and 9 bases lay in between. The CDR3 runs 12 residues. Germline assignment: CDR1 SGHDT and CDR2 YYEEEE. The CDR3 protein is CASSTGVNEQFF. CDR3 nucleotide sequence: TGTGCCAGCAGCACGGGAGTTAATGAGCAGTTCTTC. Full variable domain (rest looked up from reference TRBV5-6 and TRBJ2-1): DAGVTQSPTHLIKTRGQQVTLRCSPKSGHDTVSWYQQALGQGPQFIFQYYEEEERQRGNFPDRFSGHQFPNYSSELNVNALLLGDSALYLCASSTGVNEQFFGPGTRLTVL.

V is TRBV6-8 and J is TRBJ1-5; D ambiguous. The CDR3 has 14 residues. V was pared by 4 bases and J by 2 bases, with 9 bases between. The V gene's germline CDR1 is MNHGY and CDR2 SAAAGT. In DNA form, the CDR3 reads TGTGCCAGCAGTTTCATTTTAGGCAATCAGCCCCAGCATTTT. It translates to CASSFILGNQPQHF.

The rearrangement links TRBV9 to TRBJ1-4; 7 bases map to TRBD1. Per the germline V gene, CDR1 is SGDLS and CDR2 is YYNGEE. Trimming at V came to 0 bases and at J to 8 bases, leaving 7 bases not matched to a gene. This CDR3 region has 15 residues. CDR3 DNA: TGTGCCAGCAGCGTAGTTGCAGGGGGTAACGAAAAACTGTTTTTT. This sequence encodes CASSVVAGGNEKLFF.

The rearrangement uses TRBV5-4 and TRBJ2-1, with D possibly matching TRBD1 (5 bases). The V gene's germline CDR1 is SGHNT and CDR2 YYREEE (reference sequence). CDR3 size: 15 residues. V was cut by 2 bases and J by 7 bases, with 16 bases left in between. The CDR3 loop is CASSLNPGAENEQFF. CDR3 nucleotides: TGTGCCAGCAGCTTAAACCCTGGGGCCGAGAATGAGCAGTTCTTC.

The chain has TRBV27 and TRBJ2-2; D remains unclear. The V end was cut by 6 bases, the J end by 1 base, with 3 bases between. This CDR3 region has 12 residues. Germline values: CDR1 MNHEY, CDR2 SMNVEV (reference sequence). The CDR3 loop is CASRQNTGELFF. The CDR3, as DNA: TGTGCCAGCAGACAGAACACCGGGGAGCTGTTTTTT.

This clone is a singleton in its sample. This CDR3 is CASSPYRGSSGELFF. Written as DNA, the CDR3 is TGTGCCAGCTCACCCTACAGGGGGTCGTCCGGGGAGCTGTTTTTT. V gene TRBV18 combines with J gene TRBJ2-2; 8 bases are shared with TRBD1. Losses at the gene ends were 3 bases for V and 6 bases for J; bases not matched to a gene: 6. CDR3 size: 15 residues. In germline, CDR1 is KGHSH, CDR2 LQKENI.

This sequence joins TRBV2 and TRBJ2-4, with TRBD1 matching over 8 bases. V lost 4 bases, J lost 1 base, and 15 bases stayed unmatched. The CDR3 runs 19 residues. Germline CDR1 SNHLY, CDR2 FYNNEI. CDR3 amino acids: CASSATDRALRFAKNIQYF. The CDR3 DNA sequence: TGTGCCAGCAGTGCCACGGACAGGGCCCTACGATTTGCCAAAAACATTCAGTACTTC.

Only a few counts were recorded for this clone. V is TRBV6-1 and J is TRBJ2-3; TRBD2 is a possible D gene (5 bases). Between the trimmed V and J ends, which lost 4 bases and 4 bases, there was a span of 9 bases. This CDR3 region has 13 residues. Germline V gene data show CDR1 as MNHNS and CDR2 as SASEGT. CDR3 nucleotides: TGTGCCAGCAGTGCGGGATGGGCAGATACGCAGTATTTT. Protein sequence: CASSAGWADTQYF.

The V call is TRBV4-3, the J call TRBJ2-4; 8 bases fit TRBD2. The germline CDR1 and CDR2 sequences are LGHNA and YSLEER. This CDR3 region has 19 residues. V was pared by 4 bases and J by 0 bases, with 14 bases of the junction left unmatched. CDR3 region: CASSLQRRSGNLAKNIQYF. In DNA form, the CDR3 reads TGCGCCAGCAGCCTACAGCGGCGTAGCGGGAATCTAGCCAAAAACATTCAGTACTTC.